This T cell receptor (beta chain) comes out of a study of blood T cell repertoires in COVID-19. Overall study context: Sites across the United States, Italy and Spain contributed samples from acute and convalescent COVID-19. The cDNA or gDNA used as material had been derived from T cells, B-cell-depleted T cells, or PBMCs.

V lost 0 bases and J lost 3; bases outside the gene matches: 4. The germline V gene encodes CDR1 LNHNV and CDR2 YYDKDF (reference sequence). This CDR3 contains 17 residues. Per the authors' pipeline: How many nucleated cells were present was estimated from reference gene primer amplification. Generated by immunoSEQ multiplex PCR, the TCRdb table keeps only in-frame clones and is missing some. V and J calls and clone size follow that table, whereas D and trimming were derived from the DNA. The sample carries 65,000 to 85,000 clones, more than 75% recorded once. The source of this sequence is a human donor in a cohort sampled during active COVID-19. The sequencing input was peripheral blood. J is TRBJ1-4 and V is TRBV15, with TRBD1 identical over 10 bases. The chain's CDR3 is CATSRDVGTGANEKLFF. The CDR3 DNA reads TGTGCCACCAGCAGAGATGTGGGGACAGGGGCTAATGAAAAACTGTTTTTT.